This note documents a single TCR beta chain sequence. Its matching antigen is unknown. Measured with immunoSEQ multiplex PCR; TCRdb has only the in-frame clones, and not every one. Of about 82,000 clones in the sample, approximately 90% are singletons; the top ten hold about 3.2%. The entry originates in a study of glioma-infiltrating T cells after dendritic cell vaccination. Whole-study context: The vaccine used monocyte-derived dendritic cells pulsed overnight with autologous tumor lysate. Dendritic cell vaccine was injected intradermally three times, biweekly.

Regarding the study as a whole: Few patients contributed both blood and tumor specimens.

Blood PBMC samples: pre-vaccination, two weeks post third vaccination, and at tumor progression. This CDR3 spans 18 amino acids. The chain carries TRBV21-1 and TRBJ2-7; no check of the table's D call, TRBD1, against the DNA was made. TRBV21-1 is flagged as a pseudogene. Material: blood, obtained before dendritic cell vaccination. The source is a human donor with glioblastoma. CDR3 in DNA: TGTGCCAGCTATAATGACAGGGAGAGGCGGACTCACTCCTACGAGCAGTACTTC. Translated, it gives CASYNDRERRTHSYEQYF.